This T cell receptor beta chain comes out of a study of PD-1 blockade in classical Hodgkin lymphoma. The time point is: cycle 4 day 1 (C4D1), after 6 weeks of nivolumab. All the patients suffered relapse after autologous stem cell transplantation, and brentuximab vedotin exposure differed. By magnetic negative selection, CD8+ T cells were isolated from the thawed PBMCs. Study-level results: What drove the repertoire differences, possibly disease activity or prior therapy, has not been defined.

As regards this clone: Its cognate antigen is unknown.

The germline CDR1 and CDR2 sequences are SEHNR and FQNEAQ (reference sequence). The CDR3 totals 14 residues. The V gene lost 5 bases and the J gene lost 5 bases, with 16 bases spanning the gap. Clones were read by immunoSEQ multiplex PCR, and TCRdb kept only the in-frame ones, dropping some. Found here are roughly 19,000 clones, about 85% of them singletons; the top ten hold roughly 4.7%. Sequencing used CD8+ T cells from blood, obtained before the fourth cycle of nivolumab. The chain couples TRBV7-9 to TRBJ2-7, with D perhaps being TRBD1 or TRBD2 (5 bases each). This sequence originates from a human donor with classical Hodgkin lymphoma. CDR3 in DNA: TGTGCCAGCAGCACGGGGCTAATTACGGACGAGCAGTACTTC. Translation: CASSTGLITDEQYF.